Presented here are 30 T cell receptor beta chains from one specimen sequenced in a study of T cells in Graves' hyperthyroidism and ophthalmopathy. RNA transcripts provided the source from which TCR beta CDR3 regions were amplified. Researchers ran a first-round RT-PCR on the TCR CDR3 using the HTBI primer set. TCRdb re-called the multiplex PCR reads with MiXCR, one entry per CDR3 protein. Of roughly 290,000 distinct CDR3 sequences detected, over 15% appear once; the ten largest clones hold around 57%. Sequenced input: blood. The source is a woman aged 55-70 years with Graves' ophthalmopathy.

The chain recombines TRBV27 with TRBJ2-1; a possible D gene is TRBD2 (5 bases). The CDR3 has 15 residues. V was pared by 1 base and J by 7 bases, with 14 bases between. CDR1 MNHEY and CDR2 SMNVEV come from the germline V gene (reference sequence). This chain's CDR3 is CASSLFWGRENEQFF. CDR3 coding DNA: TGTGCCAGCAGTTTATTTTGGGGTAGGGAGAATGAGCAGTTCTTC.

In this sample, this clonotype turned up many times. V usage is TRBV28 and J usage is TRBJ1-5; no clear D. Germline V gene lookup returns CDR1 MDHEN and CDR2 SYDVKM. This CDR3 comprises 14 residues. With 11 bases removed from V and 0 bases from J, the gap between germline ends came to 14 bases. CDR3: CAAKGTISNQPQHF. DNA for the CDR3: TGTGCCGCCAAGGGTACAATTAGCAATCAGCCCCAGCATTTT.

In its sample, this clonotype was seen many times. The chain carries TRBV11-2 and TRBJ2-5; TRBD2 matches 8 bases. This CDR3 has 15 residues. Germline loops: CDR1 SGHAT, CDR2 FQNNGV. After removal of 5 bases from V and 6 bases from J, the junction contained 11 bases not matched to a gene. The CDR3 protein is CASSPFSGGGQTQYF. CDR3 coding DNA: TGTGCCAGCAGCCCCTTCTCGGGCGGGGGGCAGACCCAGTACTTC.

The sample holds many counts of this clonotype. V and J are TRBV27 and TRBJ1-2, with TRBD1 identical over 10 bases. Germline V gives CDR1 MNHEY, CDR2 SMNVEV (reference sequence). The CDR3 spans 14 residues. V lost 6 bases, J lost 1 base, and 2 bases stayed unmatched. The CDR3 DNA reads as TGTGCCAGCAGGGGACAGGGGATTAACTATGGCTACACCTTC. Its protein product is CASRGQGINYGYTF.

This clonotype was recorded many times. The J gene is TRBJ2-5, the V gene TRBV7-9; weak D call: TRBD1 (6 bases). Trimming took off 5 bases at V and 1 base at J, with 23 bases between the two ends. The CDR3 totals 18 residues. Germline V gene sequence: CDR1 SEHNR, CDR2 FQNEAQ (reference sequence). CDR3 amino acids: CASSLRGTGFTPQETQYF. The CDR3 bases are TGTGCCAGCAGCCTAAGGGGAACAGGGTTTACGCCCCAAGAGACCCAGTACTTC.

The rearrangement joins TRBV24-1 to TRBJ2-5; D gene unclear. Germline V gene sequence: CDR1 KGHDR, CDR2 SFDVKD. This CDR3 contains 13 residues. Trimming stripped 4 bases from V and 3 bases from J, with 8 bases between. The CDR3 nucleotides are TGTGCCACCAGTGAGGTTACCGAAGAGACCCAGTACTTC. Its translation: CATSEVTEETQYF.

In this sample, this clonotype turned up many times. The chain recombines TRBV12-5 with TRBJ1-1; D may be TRBD1 (6 bases). Germline V gene lookup returns CDR1 LGHNT and CDR2 FRNRAP. The CDR3 runs 13 residues. V dropped 0 bases and J dropped 8 bases, with 10 bases sitting between them. CDR3 in amino acids: CASGLVGGEEAFF. CDR3 bases: TGTGCTAGTGGTTTGGTGGGGGGCGAGGAAGCTTTCTTT.

This clonotype was recorded a few times. This chain connects TRBV9 to TRBJ1-2; no clear D gene. The V end was cut by 4 bases, the J end by 4 bases, with 14 bases between. The CDR3 has 14 amino acids. Looked up from germline, CDR1 is SGDLS and CDR2 is YYNGEE. The CDR3 nucleotides read TGTGCCAGCAGCCCTAATCTTCAGATCTATGGCTACACCTTC. It codes for CASSPNLQIYGYTF.

The table lists this clonotype with a few counts. This rearrangement joins TRBV7-9 to TRBJ2-3, with TRBD1 matching over 9 bases. Looked up from germline, CDR1 is SEHNR and CDR2 is FQNEAQ (reference sequence). V lost 5 bases to trimming and J lost 5 bases; unmatched junction nucleotides: 11. The CDR3 consists of 16 residues. CDR3 protein: CASSVQPGQGGDTQYF. The CDR3, as DNA: TGTGCCAGCAGCGTTCAGCCGGGACAGGGAGGAGATACGCAGTATTTT.

The DNA of the CDR3 is TGTGCCAGCACCGTTCAGGGAGCAGGGGCCAACGTCCTGACTTTC. Amino acids: CASTVQGAGANVLTF. The chain joins TRBV11-2 to TRBJ2-6; D may match TRBD1 or TRBD2 (5 bases each). This CDR3 comprises 15 residues. The V and J ends lost 7 bases and 4 bases respectively, with 14 bases between them. Per the germline V gene, CDR1 is SGHAT and CDR2 is FQNNGV.

This clonotype showed up many times. The chain has TRBV28 and TRBJ1-5; D ambiguous. The CDR3 covers 12 residues. V was clipped by 5 bases and J by 7 bases, with 9 bases between them. Germline CDR1 reads MDHEN; CDR2 reads SYDVKM. Here the CDR3 DNA reads TGTGCCAGCAGTGGGTTCTGGCAGCCCCAGCATTTT. This translates into CASSGFWQPQHF.

This clonotype was counted many times. The chain links TRBV20-1 to TRBJ2-3, with 8 bases aligning to TRBD2. V was clipped by 4 bases and J by 1 base; unmatched bases: 7. Germline CDR1 DFQATT, CDR2 SNEGSKA (reference sequence). The CDR3 has 15 residues. CDR3 sequence (DNA): TGCAGTGCTACCCAGACGGGAGGGCGCACAGATACGCAGTATTTT. It codes for CSATQTGGRTDTQYF.

This clonotype came up a few times. V is TRBV29-1 and J is TRBJ2-7; D perhaps matches TRBD2 (5 bases). Germline V gene sequence: CDR1 SQVTM, CDR2 ANQGSEA. V gave up 1 base and J gave up 1 base, with 8 bases separating them. The CDR3 has 13 amino acids. CDR3 sequence reads: CSVEGTYSYEQYF. DNA for the CDR3: TGCAGCGTTGAAGGGACTTATTCCTACGAGCAGTACTTC.

This clonotype was observed a few times. DNA of the CDR3: TGTGCCAGCAGCGTAGGGCAGGCTGAAAAACTGTTTTTT. Its translation is CASSVGQAEKLFF. The genes are TRBV9 and TRBJ1-4; D call uncertain. V lost 0 bases and J lost 7, with 7 bases in between. Germline CDR1 SGDLS, CDR2 YYNGEE. The CDR3 is made up of 13 amino acids.

This clonotype was seen many times. The chain recombines TRBV12-3 or TRBV12-4 with TRBJ2-7, with 10 bases fitting TRBD1. V lost 6 bases and J lost 0; bases outside the gene matches: 5. The length of the CDR3 is 15 residues. DNA for the CDR3: TGTGCCAGCAGCCTAGACAGGGGGCTCTCCTACGAGCAGTACTTC. Amino acid sequence: CASSLDRGLSYEQYF.

A note on this clonotype: A much larger clonotype is one base distant, so this may be a read error. The rearrangement links TRBV13 to TRBJ2-3; tentatively, D is TRBD1 or TRBD2 (5 bases each). The CDR3 loop spans 15 amino acids. The germline gives CDR1 PRHDT, CDR2 FYEKMQ (reference sequence). With 7 bases removed from V and 7 bases from J, the gap between germline ends came to 21 bases. CDR3 sequence reads: CASIEARGPGNTQYF. In nucleotides, the CDR3 is TGTGCCAGCATAGAAGCGAGGGGACCAGGAAATACGCAGTATTTT. The entire variable domain, with the rest obtained from reference TRBV13 and TRBJ2-3, is as follows: AAGVIQSPRHLIKEKRETATLKCYPIPRHDTVYWYQQGPGQDPQFLISFYEKMQSDKGSIPDRFSAQQFSDYHSELNMSSLELGDSALYFCASIEARGPGNTQYFGPGTRLTVL.

CDR3 bases: TGCAGTGCTAGAGCTAGCGGGCCCACAGATACGCAGTATTTT. Its protein is CSARASGPTDTQYF. The J gene is TRBJ2-3, the V gene TRBV20-1, with 8 bases fitting TRBD2. The junction had 2 bases not matched to a gene; V was cut back by 1 base and J by 2 bases. Germline V gene data show CDR1 as DFQATT and CDR2 as SNEGSKA (reference sequence). This CDR3 has 14 residues.

In its sample, this clonotype was seen a few times. This chain joins TRBV6-1 and TRBJ1-4; maybe TRBD1 (5 bases). Germline-derived CDR1 and CDR2 are MNHNS and SASEGT. Trimming stripped 5 bases from V and 7 bases from J, with 14 bases between. The CDR3 is made up of 14 amino acids. CDR3 loop: CASSYPGTGEKLFF. The DNA for the CDR3 is TGTGCCAGCAGTTACCCTGGGACGGGTGAAAAACTGTTTTTT.

This clonotype was seen ten or more times. The rearrangement joins TRBV27 to TRBJ1-5; 7 positions agree with TRBD1. This CDR3 comprises 15 residues. The J segment lost 7 bases and the V segment lost 6 bases, leaving 12 bases of the junction unmatched. Per germline, CDR1 MNHEY and CDR2 SMNVEV (reference sequence). The CDR3 loop reads CASRTLTGADQPQHF. CDR3 DNA sequence: TGTGCCAGCAGGACCCTCACAGGGGCGGACCAGCCCCAGCATTTT.

This clonotype was recorded many times. The chain is built from TRBV28 and TRBJ2-3; TRBD2 aligns across 8 bases. CDR1 MDHEN and CDR2 SYDVKM come from the germline V gene. V shed 8 bases and J 5 bases; nucleotides not matched to a gene: 15. The CDR3 has 16 amino acids. DNA for the CDR3: TGTGCCAGCCAAGACTGGCGGGGGGCGATTGGAGATACGCAGTATTTT. Encoded protein: CASQDWRGAIGDTQYF. Complete variable domain (other parts from reference TRBV28 and TRBJ2-3): DVKVTQSSRYLVKRTGEKVFLECVQDMDHENMFWYRQDPGLGLRLIYFSYDVKMKEKGDIPEGYSVSREKKERFSLILESASTNQTSMYLCASQDWRGAIGDTQYFGPGTRLTVL.

This clonotype came up many times. The chain employs TRBV9 and TRBJ2-5; 7 nucleotides match TRBD2. Germline loops: CDR1 SGDLS, CDR2 YYNGEE. This CDR3 region has 14 residues. With 4 bases clipped from V and 4 bases from J, the junction kept 7 bases outside the gene matches. DNA of the CDR3: TGTGCCAGCAGCCCCACCTCGGGGGGAGAGACCCAGTACTTC. Its translation: CASSPTSGGETQYF.

This chain uses TRBV7-2 with TRBJ2-5; 7 positions match TRBD1. Germline V gene sequence: CDR1 SGHTA, CDR2 FQGNSA. The CDR3 has 15 residues. V shed 7 bases and J 1 base; nucleotides not matched to a gene: 9. The CDR3 region has the DNA TGTGCCAGCACCAAGGGGGCAGGGGGCCAAGAGACCCAGTACTTC. Encoded protein: CASTKGAGGQETQYF.

The table lists this clonotype with many counts. The V gene is TRBV18, the J gene TRBJ2-1; the match to TRBD2 covers 8 bases. Germline CDR1 and CDR2: KGHSH and LQKENI. There are 15 residues in the CDR3. Trimming at V came to 6 bases and at J to 0 bases, leaving 4 bases not matched to a gene. As DNA, the CDR3 is TGTGCCAGCTCCGCTGGGACTAGCTCCTACAATGAGCAGTTCTTC. Translated: CASSAGTSSYNEQFF.

At least ten counts were recorded for this clonotype. The chain is built from TRBV28 and TRBJ2-7; possible D gene TRBD2, 5 bases. Germline V lookup: CDR1 MDHEN, CDR2 SYDVKM. CDR3 length: 15 amino acids. Trimming stripped 8 bases from V and 0 bases from J, with 17 bases between. Written as DNA, the CDR3 is TGTGCCAGCTTCGGCGAGGGTCGCAGCTCCTACGAGCAGTACTTC. Protein product: CASFGEGRSSYEQYF.

This clonotype was detected only a few times. V is TRBV5-1 and J is TRBJ1-5; 7 bases align to TRBD1. From germline, CDR1 is SGHRS and CDR2 YFSETQ. The trim removed 4 bases at V and 4 bases at J, leaving 5 bases unmatched. This CDR3 spans 14 amino acids. CDR3 coding DNA: TGCGCCAGCAGCCCCGGGACAGATAATCAGCCCCAGCATTTT. This gives the protein CASSPGTDNQPQHF.

In its sample, this clonotype was seen many times. This chain joins TRBV6-1 and TRBJ1-1; D perhaps matches TRBD1 (6 bases). V was shortened by 5 bases and J by 2 bases, with 18 bases between the two germline ends. The CDR3 spans 16 residues. Germline loops: CDR1 MNHNS, CDR2 SASEGT. The CDR3 DNA reads as TGTGCCAGCAGTTTAGCGGGGGCATCGGAAAACACTGAAGCTTTCTTT. It specifies CASSLAGASENTEAFF.

This clonotype was detected only a few times. CDR3 loop: CASSYSPRQGYEQYF. The CDR3 DNA reads TGTGCCAGCAGTTACTCTCCGAGACAGGGCTACGAGCAGTACTTC. This chain joins TRBV6-5 and TRBJ2-7; 7 bases fit TRBD1. The CDR3 has 15 amino acids. Germline V gives CDR1 MNHEY, CDR2 SVGAGI. Unmatched junction bases numbered 5, after V lost 0 bases and J lost 3 bases.

This clonotype has at least ten counts. The V gene is TRBV5-1, the J gene TRBJ2-7; possibly TRBD1 or TRBD2 for D (5 bases each). Trimming removed 5 bases at V and 2 bases at J, with 11 bases between. The CDR3 loop spans 13 amino acids. Germline CDR1 is SGHRS and CDR2 is YFSETQ. CDR3 sequence (DNA): TGCGCCAGCAGAAGGGACGGGACCTACGAGCAGTACTTC. It codes for CASRRDGTYEQYF.

This clonotype was seen repeatedly, ten times or more. The rearrangement joins TRBV7-2 to TRBJ1-2; 10 bases match TRBD1. The CDR3 runs to 14 residues. Germline V gives CDR1 SGHTA, CDR2 FQGNSA. V trimming: 5 bases; J trimming: 4 bases; junction bases outside the gene matches: 4. Written as DNA, the CDR3 is TGTGCCAGCAGCCCGACAGGGGGCCCCTATGGCTACACCTTC. This gives the protein CASSPTGGPYGYTF. The variable domain in full, completed from reference TRBV7-2 and TRBJ1-2, reads GAGVSQSPSNKVTEKGKDVELRCDPISGHTALYWYRQSLGQGLEFLIYFQGNSAPDKSGLPSDRFSAERTGGSVSTLTIQRTQQEDSAVYLCASSPTGGPYGYTFGSGTRLTVV.

This clonotype was detected ten times or more. The J gene is TRBJ2-3, the V gene TRBV7-9; 7 nucleotides match TRBD2. The germline CDR1 and CDR2 sequences are SEHNR and FQNEAQ (reference sequence). Losses at the gene ends were 6 bases for V and 9 bases for J; bases not matched to a gene: 18. The CDR3 consists of 16 residues. CDR3 residues: CASRLGGGDVGSTQYF. As DNA, the CDR3 is TGTGCCAGCAGACTCGGGGGAGGGGACGTCGGGTCGACGCAGTATTTT.